The 16 T cell receptor beta chains in this list originate from one sample, sequenced in a study of PD-1 blockade in classical Hodgkin lymphoma. Clones were sequenced by immunoSEQ multiplex PCR, and TCRdb holds only the in-frame ones, with some missing. The table shows around 41,000 clones, with 60% to 85% occurring only once. Each patient relapsed following autologous stem cell transplantation, and prior brentuximab vedotin exposure differed. The sequencing here drew on peripheral blood mononuclear cells (PBMCs), taken at baseline. The receptors originated from a human donor with classical Hodgkin lymphoma.

A note on this clone: One end of the junction is discordant with germline, which a read error may explain. V and J are TRBV5-1 and TRBJ2-2, with D hard to call. This CDR3 spans 15 amino acids. Germline V CDR1 and CDR2: SGHRS, YFSETQ. The CDR3 nucleotides are TGCGCCAGCAGATTGGGCCAGGTCAACACCGGGGAGCTGTTTTTT. As protein: CASRLGQVNTGELFF.

The CDR3 loop reads CASSTEIDNEQFF. The CDR3 DNA sequence: TGTGCCAGTAGTACAGAGATAGACAATGAGCAGTTCTTC. V and J are TRBV19 and TRBJ2-1, with D hard to call. The ends were cut back, 4 bases at V and 5 bases at J, with 9 bases in the middle. The CDR3 consists of 13 residues. Germline values: CDR1 LNHDA, CDR2 SQIVND (reference sequence).

This clone was detected only a few times. The chain recombines TRBV5-1 with TRBJ1-2; a possible D gene is TRBD1 (5 bases). Germline V gives CDR1 SGHRS, CDR2 YFSETQ. The CDR3 loop spans 15 amino acids. The ends were cut back, 0 bases at V and 3 bases at J, with 12 bases in the middle. The CDR3 region has the DNA TGCGCCAGCAGCTTGGCCCGAGGGGTAGACTATGGCTACACCTTC. Translation gives CASSLARGVDYGYTF.

This clone was counted only a few times. CDR3 sequence reads: CASSFRNSDGANEQFF. The CDR3 DNA follows: TGTGCCAGCAGCTTTAGAAATAGCGACGGGGCGAATGAGCAGTTCTTC. The chain is built from TRBV7-8 and TRBJ2-1, with D perhaps given as TRBD1 or TRBD2 (5 bases each). This CDR3 is 16 amino acids long. Looked up from germline, CDR1 is SGHVS and CDR2 is FQNEAQ. The ends were cut back, 3 bases at V and 7 bases at J, with 19 bases in the middle.

This chain links TRBV27 with TRBJ2-7; 7 bases fit TRBD2. The CDR3 loop spans 16 amino acids. The germline CDR1 and CDR2 sequences are MNHEY and SMNVEV (reference sequence). J was trimmed by 4 bases and V by 5 bases; bases with no gene match: 14. In nucleotides, the CDR3 is TGTGCCAGCAGTCCACCCCGGGGCGGGAGATCGTACGAGCAGTACTTC. Translated: CASSPPRGGRSYEQYF.

The sample holds a few counts of this clone. The J gene is TRBJ2-1, the V gene TRBV28, with TRBD2 as a possible D gene (6 bases). This CDR3 comprises 15 residues. Germline lookup yields CDR1 MDHEN and CDR2 SYDVKM. The V gene lost 6 bases and the J gene lost 0 bases, with 12 bases spanning the gap. CDR3 nucleotides: TGTGCCAGCAGGATCCGGGAGATCTCCTACAATGAGCAGTTCTTC. Translated: CASRIREISYNEQFF.

The rearrangement joins TRBV7-8 to TRBJ2-1, with D maybe TRBD2 (5 bases). The V end was cut by 0 bases, the J end by 1 base, with 7 bases between. The CDR3 length is 15 residues. Germline V gives CDR1 SGHVS, CDR2 FQNEAQ. The CDR3 nucleotides read TGTGCCAGCAGCTTAGCGGGAGCTTCCTACAATGAGCAGTTCTTC. Its translation is CASSLAGASYNEQFF.

This chain links TRBV30 with TRBJ2-1; 9 bases align to TRBD2. Trimming cost V 1 base and J 14 bases; bases outside gene matches: 12. This CDR3 is 14 amino acids long. Per germline, CDR1 GTSNPN and CDR2 SVGIG (reference sequence). In DNA form, the CDR3 reads TGTGCCTGGAGTGCGTCAAATAGCGGGAGAGGGAAGTTCTTC. Protein: CAWSASNSGRGKFF. Together with reference TRBV30 and TRBJ2-1, the CDR3 gives the full variable domain: SQTIHQWPATLVQPVGSPLSLECTVEGTSNPNLYWYRQAAGRGLQLLFYSVGIGQISSEVPQNLSASRPQDRQFILSSKKLLLSDSGFYLCAWSASNSGRGKFFGPGTRLTVL.

This clone has a single count. The DNA for the CDR3 is TGTGCCAGCAGCTTAGCCCCCGCCCTTCGACTACATAACACCGGGGAGCTGTTTTTT. This encodes CASSLAPALRLHNTGELFF. The J gene is TRBJ2-2, the V gene TRBV11-3; D is perhaps TRBD2 (5 bases). The CDR3 has 19 residues. Between the trimmed V and J ends, which lost 1 base and 2 bases, there was a span of 20 bases. The V gene's germline CDR1 is SGHNT and CDR2 YENEEA.

The V call is TRBV28, the J call TRBJ1-1; unclear D gene. The CDR3 has 11 residues. The V end was cut by 2 bases, the J end by 5 bases, with 3 bases between. The germline gives CDR1 MDHEN, CDR2 SYDVKM. This CDR3 reads CASSLTTEAFF. CDR3 sequence (DNA): TGTGCCAGCAGTTTAACTACTGAAGCTTTCTTT.

V is TRBV19 and J is TRBJ2-1; a possible D gene is TRBD1 (6 bases). Germline V gene data show CDR1 as LNHDA and CDR2 as SQIVND (reference sequence). This CDR3 is 13 amino acids long. With 0 bases removed from V and 12 bases from J, the gap between germline ends came to 12 bases. DNA of the CDR3: TGTGCCAGTAGTATAGAGGGGGCGCTCGGGCAGTTCTTC. The encoded protein is CASSIEGALGQFF.

This sequence joins TRBV5-1 and TRBJ2-3; perhaps TRBD1 as D (5 bases). Germline CDR1 reads SGHRS; CDR2 reads YFSETQ. There are 16 residues in the CDR3. V lost 0 bases to trimming and J lost 0 bases, with 11 bases between them. CDR3: CASSLGGTLSTDTQYF. The CDR3 nucleotides read TGCGCCAGCAGCTTGGGGGGCACCCTTAGCACAGATACGCAGTATTTT. Supplemented by reference TRBV5-1 and TRBJ2-3, the full variable domain reads KAGVTQTPRYLIKTRGQQVTLSCSPISGHRSVSWYQQTPGQGLQFLFEYFSETQRNKGNFPGRFSGRQFSNSRSEMNVSTLELGDSALYLCASSLGGTLSTDTQYFGPGTRLTVL.

The V and J genes are TRBV5-6 and TRBJ2-7, with D tentatively TRBD2 (5 bases). The V end lost 2 bases, the J end lost 6 bases, and 12 bases lay between the germline ends. The length of the CDR3 is 13 residues. The V gene's germline CDR1 is SGHDT and CDR2 YYEEEE. The CDR3 nucleotides read TGTGCCAGCAGCTTTTTATGGGCGGGCGAGCAGTACTTC. It yields the protein CASSFLWAGEQYF.

DNA for the CDR3: TGTGCCAGCAGAATGGACGGAAACTCCTATGGCTACACCTTC. Amino acids: CASRMDGNSYGYTF. This chain links TRBV28 with TRBJ1-2; D is unresolved. Trimming left V 6 bases short and J 4 bases short, with 15 bases between. This CDR3 comprises 14 residues. CDR1 is MDHEN and CDR2 is SYDVKM in the germline V gene.

The V gene is TRBV2, the J gene TRBJ1-5; no reliable D call. The CDR3 runs to 14 residues. Germline V lookup: CDR1 SNHLY, CDR2 FYNNEI. Trimming removed 8 bases at V and 5 bases at J, with 16 bases between. CDR3 in DNA: TGTGCCAGCGGGAGGGTGGGGAGGGATCAGCCCCAGCATTTT. This sequence encodes CASGRVGRDQPQHF.

The V call is TRBV6-1, the J call TRBJ2-2; 8 positions agree with TRBD1. This CDR3 has 15 amino acids. J was trimmed by 5 bases and V by 6 bases; bases with no gene match: 8. Germline assignment: CDR1 MNHNS and CDR2 SASEGT. Here the CDR3 DNA reads TGTGCCAGCAGATTTGACAGGGGAGGAACCGGGGAGCTGTTTTTT. This encodes CASRFDRGGTGELFF.